This is a list of T cell receptor beta chains from one sample in a study of technical replicates of blood from several donors. Profiling relied on immunoSEQ multiplex PCR, and the TCRdb table lists in-frame clones only, not all of them. The sample has 55,000 to 65,000 clones; 90% to 95% are singletons. The sequenced material came from PBMCs. The receptors originated from a human donor in good health. Some clones in this sample may be carry-over from other donors' samples. Each CDR3 is given with its conserved first and last residue. The D gene is left open where the match is weak. The size entry is marked missing in some rows and otherwise reads once, few, many or a size class.

>TRBJ1-2|TRBD1|13|once|TRBV14
CASSQDRVGGYTF
TGTGCCAGCAGCCAGGACAGGGTCGGTGGCTACACCTTC
>TRBJ2-1|NA|15|NA|TRBV9
CASSVVGSSYNEQFF
TGTGCCAGCAGCGTAGTGGGGAGTTCCTACAATGAGCAGTTCTTC
>TRBJ1-1|TRBD1|15|once|TRBV9
CASSVGTGGVTEAFF
TGTGCCAGCAGCGTAGGGACAGGGGGCGTAACTGAAGCTTTCTTT
>TRBJ2-1|NA|15|NA|TRBV5-6
CASSFRGGTYNEQFF
TGTGCCAGCAGCTTCCGCGGGGGCACTTACAATGAGCAGTTCTTC
>TRBJ2-7|TRBD1|15|NA|TRBV7-2
CASSLATGQIYEQYF
TGTGCCAGCAGCTTAGCGACGGGACAGATCTACGAGCAGTACTTC
>TRBJ1-1|TRBD1|16|NA|TRBV10-3
CAISRGPEKLNTEAFF
TGTGCCATCAGCAGGGGGCCAGAAAAGTTGAACACTGAAGCTTTCTTT
>TRBJ2-1|NA|15|once|TRBV7-2
CASSPSGSSYNEQFF
TGTGCCAGCAGCCCGTCCGGGAGCTCCTACAATGAGCAGTTCTTC
>TRBJ2-5|TRBD2|16|NA|TRBV27
CASSPIPTGGPETQYF
TGTGCCAGCAGTCCCATCCCGACGGGGGGGCCGGAGACCCAGTACTTC
>TRBJ2-3|NA|8|few|TRBV11-3
CASSFRYF
TGTGCCAGCAGCTTTAGGTATTTT
>TRBJ2-7|TRBD1|16|NA|TRBV14
CASSQVTGTGLYEQYF
TGTGCCAGCAGCCAAGTCACCGGGACAGGGCTCTACGAGCAGTACTTC
>TRBJ1-1|TRBD1|15|NA|TRBV13
CASSLGQGLNTEAFF
TGTGCCAGCAGCCTAGGACAGGGTTTGAACACTGAAGCTTTCTTT
>TRBJ2-7|TRBD2|16|NA|TRBV7-2
CASDLVGGGASYEQYF
TGTGCCAGCGACCTGGTGGGCGGGGGAGCCTCCTACGAGCAGTACTTC
>TRBJ2-3|TRBD2|14|NA|TRBV2
CASSDGGGTDTQYF
TGTGCCAGCAGTGACGGGGGGGGCACAGATACGCAGTATTTT
>TRBJ2-5|TRBD2|16|NA|TRBV7-8
CASSLWVAGVRETQYF
TGTGCCAGCAGCTTATGGGTAGCGGGAGTACGGGAGACCCAGTACTTC
>TRBJ1-2|TRBD1|16|NA|TRBV7-2
CASSLGRQGVGYGYTF
TGTGCCAGCAGCTTAGGGCGGCAGGGGGTCGGCTATGGCTACACCTTC
>TRBJ2-3|TRBD2|16|NA|TRBV9
CASSAASGGMTDTQYF
TGTGCCAGCAGCGCCGCTAGCGGGGGGATGACAGATACGCAGTATTTT
>TRBJ2-7|TRBD1|17|NA|TRBV14
CASSLRQGGRSSYEQYF
TGTGCCAGCAGCTTAAGACAGGGGGGTAGGAGCTCCTACGAGCAGTACTTC
>TRBJ1-4|NA|19|NA|TRBV21-1
CANGGFWTCLPTTNEKLFF
TGTGCCAACGGGGGGTTCTGGACATGCCTTCCCACAACTAATGAAAAACTGTTTTTT
>TRBJ2-7|TRBD2|14|NA|TRBV29-1
CSVSGTSDTYEQYF
TGCAGCGTTTCCGGGACTAGCGACACCTACGAGCAGTACTTC
>TRBJ1-1|TRBD1|13|NA|TRBV18
CASSSDRDTEAFF
TGTGCCAGCTCATCCGACAGGGACACTGAAGCTTTCTTT
>TRBJ2-2|TRBD2|19|once|TRBV7-2
CASSSRPPGLAHVTGELFF
TGTGCCAGCAGCTCACGACCACCGGGACTAGCCCATGTTACCGGGGAGCTGTTTTTT
>TRBJ1-2|NA|18|NA|TRBV4-3
CASSQDYGDRHRRYGYTF
TGCGCCAGCAGCCAAGATTACGGTGATAGACACCGACGGTATGGCTACACCTTC
>TRBJ1-5|NA|19|NA|TRBV7-2
CASSLGPVEAAYSNQPQHF
TGTGCCAGCAGCTTGGGCCCGGTGGAGGCGGCTTATAGCAATCAGCCCCAGCATTTT
>TRBJ2-2|TRBD1|15|NA|TRBV14
CASSQGQGGSGELFF
TGTGCCAGCAGCCAAGGACAGGGGGGTAGCGGGGAGCTGTTTTTT
>TRBJ2-2|TRBD1|14|NA|TRBV5-8
CASSIADRPGELFF
TGTGCCAGCAGCATCGCGGACAGGCCGGGGGAGCTGTTTTTT
>TRBJ2-7|NA|11|NA|TRBV27
CASNTSYEQYF
TGTGCCAGCAATACTTCCTACGAGCAGTACTTC
>TRBJ2-1|TRBD2|15|once|TRBV7-3
CASSPGGLANNEQFF
TGTGCCAGCAGCCCAGGGGGACTAGCGAACAATGAGCAGTTCTTC
>TRBJ2-7|NA|18|NA|TRBV7-9
CASSLGFVTTFGSYEQYF
TGTGCCAGCAGCTTAGGCTTCGTCACAACCTTTGGCTCCTACGAGCAGTACTTC
>TRBJ2-7|NA|15|NA|TRBV19
CASSMSDGLRYEQYF
TGTGCCAGTAGTATGTCTGACGGCCTCAGGTACGAGCAGTACTTC
>TRBJ2-2|TRBD2|16|NA|TRBV5-1
CASSLVAGANTGELFF
TGCGCCAGCAGCTTGGTAGCGGGGGCGAACACCGGGGAGCTGTTTTTT
>TRBJ2-7|NA|14|NA|TRBV7-2
CASSSRGGVYEQYF
TGTGCCAGCAGCTCGAGGGGGGGCGTCTACGAGCAGTACTTC
>TRBJ1-5|NA|16|NA|TRBV5-4
CASSDWGRGSNQPQHF
TGTGCCAGCAGTGATTGGGGGCGAGGCAGCAATCAGCCCCAGCATTTT
>TRBJ2-3|TRBD2|15|NA|TRBV7-8
CASSLILAGADTQYF
TGTGCCAGCAGCTTAATTCTAGCGGGGGCAGATACGCAGTATTTT
>TRBJ1-1|TRBD1|17|NA|TRBV5-4
CASSLPAGEGADTEAFF
TGTGCCAGCAGCCTTCCGGCGGGTGAGGGGGCTGACACTGAAGCTTTCTTT
>TRBJ2-3|NA|15|NA|TRBV6-4
CASSVLATSTDTQYF
TGTGCCAGCAGTGTCCTAGCGACTAGCACAGATACGCAGTATTTT
>TRBJ2-2|NA|15|NA|TRBV7-9
CASNERAGNTGELFF
TGTGCCAGCAATGAGAGGGCGGGGAACACCGGGGAGCTGTTTTTT
>TRBJ2-7|TRBD1|16|NA|TRBV11-1
CASSRSSTGKRYEQYF
TGTGCCAGCAGCCGGAGTTCGACAGGGAAGAGGTACGAGCAGTACTTC